This T cell receptor (beta chain) was identified in a study of T-cell memory formation after mild COVID-19. V lost 5 bases to trimming and J lost 4 bases; unmatched junction nucleotides: 6. This CDR3 is 15 amino acids long. In germline, CDR1 is LNHDA, CDR2 SQIVND (reference sequence). MiXCR, run by TCRdb on the 5' RACE reads, gives a single entry per CDR3 protein. In the table there are around 420,000 distinct CDR3 sequences, approximately 25% of which are singletons. This clonotype was observed a few times. The antigen is undetermined. Overall study findings and caveats: Whereas later expanders leaned CD4+, clones contracting day 15 to 85 showed a balanced CD4/CD8 makeup.

Material for sequencing was PBMCs or a T cell subset sorted from them (not recorded which). The sequence derives from an adult woman who had mild COVID-19 (a few samples of this study predate the infection). Cell type and time point are not known. The chain links TRBV19 to TRBJ2-5; 11 nucleotides match TRBD2. CDR3 coding DNA: TGTGCCAGTAGTGATACTAGCGGGGGTTTAGAGACCCAGTACTTC. It specifies CASSDTSGGLETQYF.